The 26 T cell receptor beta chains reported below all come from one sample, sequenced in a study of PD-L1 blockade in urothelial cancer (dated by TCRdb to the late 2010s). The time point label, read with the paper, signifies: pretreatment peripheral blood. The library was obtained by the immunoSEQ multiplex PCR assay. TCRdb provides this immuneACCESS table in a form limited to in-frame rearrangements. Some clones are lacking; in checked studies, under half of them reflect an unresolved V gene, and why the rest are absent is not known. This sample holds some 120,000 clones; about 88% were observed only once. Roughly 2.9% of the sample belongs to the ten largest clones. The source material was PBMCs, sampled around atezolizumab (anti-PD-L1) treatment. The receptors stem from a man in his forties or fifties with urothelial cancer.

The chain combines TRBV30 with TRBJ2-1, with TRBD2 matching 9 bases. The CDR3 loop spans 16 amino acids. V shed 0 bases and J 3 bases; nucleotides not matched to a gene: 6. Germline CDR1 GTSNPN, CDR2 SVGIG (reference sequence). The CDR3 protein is CAWSVLSSGNYNEQFF. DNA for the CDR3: TGTGCCTGGAGTGTCCTTTCTAGCGGGAACTACAATGAGCAGTTCTTC.

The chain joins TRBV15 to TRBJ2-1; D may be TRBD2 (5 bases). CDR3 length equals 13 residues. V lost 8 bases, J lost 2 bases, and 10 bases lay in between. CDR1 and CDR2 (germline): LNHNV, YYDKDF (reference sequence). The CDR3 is CATGSSTYNEQFF. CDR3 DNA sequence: TGTGCCACCGGGAGCTCCACCTACAATGAGCAGTTCTTC.

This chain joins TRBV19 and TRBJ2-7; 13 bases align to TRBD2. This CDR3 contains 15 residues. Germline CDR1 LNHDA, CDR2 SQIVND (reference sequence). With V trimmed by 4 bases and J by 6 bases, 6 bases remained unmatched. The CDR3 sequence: CASSNPGLAGAEQYF. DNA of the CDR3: TGTGCCAGTAGTAACCCTGGACTAGCGGGAGCCGAGCAGTACTTC.

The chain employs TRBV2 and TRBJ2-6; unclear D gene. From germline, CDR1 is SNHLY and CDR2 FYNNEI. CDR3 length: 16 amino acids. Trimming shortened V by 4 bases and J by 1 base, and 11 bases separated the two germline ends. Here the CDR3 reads CASSAHSSSGANVLTF. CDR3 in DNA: TGTGCCAGCAGTGCCCACTCCTCATCTGGGGCCAACGTCCTGACTTTC. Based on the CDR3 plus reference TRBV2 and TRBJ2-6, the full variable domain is EPEVTQTPSHQVTQMGQEVILRCVPISNHLYFYWYRQILGQKVEFLVSFYNNEISEKSEIFDDQFSVERPDGSNFTLKIRSTKLEDSAMYFCASSAHSSSGANVLTFGAGSRLTVL.

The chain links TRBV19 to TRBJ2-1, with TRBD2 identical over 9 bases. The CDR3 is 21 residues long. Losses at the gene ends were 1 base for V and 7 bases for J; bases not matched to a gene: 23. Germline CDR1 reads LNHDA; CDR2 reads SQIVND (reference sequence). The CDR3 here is CASSIVILGGGAASGKNEQFF. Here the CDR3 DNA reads TGTGCCAGTAGTATAGTGATTTTGGGAGGGGGCGCGGCTAGCGGGAAGAATGAGCAGTTCTTC.

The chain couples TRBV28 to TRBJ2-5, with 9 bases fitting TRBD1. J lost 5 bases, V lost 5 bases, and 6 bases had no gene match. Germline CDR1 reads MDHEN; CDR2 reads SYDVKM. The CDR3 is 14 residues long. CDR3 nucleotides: TGTGCCAGCAGTGTCGGACAGGGGATGGAGACCCAGTACTTC. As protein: CASSVGQGMETQYF.

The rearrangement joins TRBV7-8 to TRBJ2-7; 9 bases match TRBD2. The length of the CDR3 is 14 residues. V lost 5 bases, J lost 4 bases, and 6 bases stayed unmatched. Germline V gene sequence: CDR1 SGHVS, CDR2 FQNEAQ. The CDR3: CASSGTTSGYEQYF. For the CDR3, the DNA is TGTGCCAGCAGCGGCACGACTAGCGGATACGAGCAGTACTTC.

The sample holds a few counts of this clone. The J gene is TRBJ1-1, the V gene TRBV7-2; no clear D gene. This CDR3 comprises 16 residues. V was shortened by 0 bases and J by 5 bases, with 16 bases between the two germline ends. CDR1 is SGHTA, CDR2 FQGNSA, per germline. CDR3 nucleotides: TGTGCCAGCAGCTTAGCGACCGGGTCGGGTTTGACTGAAGCTTTCTTT. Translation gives CASSLATGSGLTEAFF. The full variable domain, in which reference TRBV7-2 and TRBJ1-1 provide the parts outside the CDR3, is GAGVSQSPSNKVTEKGKDVELRCDPISGHTALYWYRQSLGQGLEFLIYFQGNSAPDKSGLPSDRFSAERTGGSVSTLTIQRTQQEDSAVYLCASSLATGSGLTEAFFGQGTRLTVV.

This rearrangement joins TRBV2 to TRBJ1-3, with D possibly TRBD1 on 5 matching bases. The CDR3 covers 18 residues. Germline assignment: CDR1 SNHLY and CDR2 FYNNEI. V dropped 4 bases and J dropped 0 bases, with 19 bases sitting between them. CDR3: CASSVMRDSSYSGNTIYF. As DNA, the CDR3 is TGTGCCAGCAGTGTTATGAGAGACAGTTCTTACTCTGGAAACACCATATATTTT.

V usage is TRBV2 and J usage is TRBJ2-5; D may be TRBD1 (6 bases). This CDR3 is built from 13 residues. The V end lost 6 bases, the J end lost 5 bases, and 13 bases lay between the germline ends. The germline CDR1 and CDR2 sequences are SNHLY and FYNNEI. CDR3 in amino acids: CASSRDNKETQYF. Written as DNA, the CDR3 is TGTGCCAGCAGCCGGGACAACAAGGAGACCCAGTACTTC.

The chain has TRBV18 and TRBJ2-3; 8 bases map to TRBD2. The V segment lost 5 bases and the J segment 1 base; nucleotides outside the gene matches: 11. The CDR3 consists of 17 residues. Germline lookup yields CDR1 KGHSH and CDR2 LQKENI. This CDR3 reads CASSSSGSGSRTDTQYF. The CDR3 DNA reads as TGTGCCAGCTCATCCTCCGGCAGCGGGAGCCGCACAGATACGCAGTATTTT.

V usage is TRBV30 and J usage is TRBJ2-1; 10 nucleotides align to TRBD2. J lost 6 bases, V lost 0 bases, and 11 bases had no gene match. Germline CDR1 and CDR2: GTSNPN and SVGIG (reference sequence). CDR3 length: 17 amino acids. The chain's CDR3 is CAWSVPRASGSLNEQFF. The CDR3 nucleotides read TGTGCCTGGAGTGTACCTCGGGCTAGCGGGAGCCTCAATGAGCAGTTCTTC.

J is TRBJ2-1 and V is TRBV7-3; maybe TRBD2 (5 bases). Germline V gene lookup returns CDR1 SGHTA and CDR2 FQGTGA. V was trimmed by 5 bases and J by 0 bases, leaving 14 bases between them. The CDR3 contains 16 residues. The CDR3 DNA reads TGTGCCAGCAGCCGGACTTCGGGGAGCTCCTACAATGAGCAGTTCTTC. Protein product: CASSRTSGSSYNEQFF. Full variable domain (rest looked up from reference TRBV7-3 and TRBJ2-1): GAGVSQTPSNKVTEKGKYVELRCDPISGHTALYWYRQSLGQGPEFLIYFQGTGAADDSGLPNDRFFAVRPEGSVSTLKIQRTERGDSAVYLCASSRTSGSSYNEQFFGPGTRLTVL.

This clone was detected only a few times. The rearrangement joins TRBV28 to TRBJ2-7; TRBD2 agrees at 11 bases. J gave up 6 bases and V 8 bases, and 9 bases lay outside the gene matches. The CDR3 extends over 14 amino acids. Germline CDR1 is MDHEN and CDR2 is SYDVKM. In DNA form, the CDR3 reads TGTGCCAGCCGGGGGGCTCTAGCGGGAGGCGAGCAGTACTTC. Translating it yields CASRGALAGGEQYF.

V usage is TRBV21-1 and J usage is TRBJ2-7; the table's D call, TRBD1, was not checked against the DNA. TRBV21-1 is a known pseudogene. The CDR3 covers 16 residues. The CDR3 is CASSKRGRVASYEQYF. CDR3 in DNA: TGTGCCAGCAGCAAAAGGGGCAGGGTCGCCTCCTACGAGCAGTACTTC.

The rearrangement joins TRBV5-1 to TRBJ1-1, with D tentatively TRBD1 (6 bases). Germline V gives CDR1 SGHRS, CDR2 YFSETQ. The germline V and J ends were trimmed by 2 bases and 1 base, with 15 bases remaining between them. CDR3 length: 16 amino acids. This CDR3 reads CASSLRNAGENTEAFF. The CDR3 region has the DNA TGCGCCAGCAGCTTACGCAACGCAGGGGAGAACACTGAAGCTTTCTTT.

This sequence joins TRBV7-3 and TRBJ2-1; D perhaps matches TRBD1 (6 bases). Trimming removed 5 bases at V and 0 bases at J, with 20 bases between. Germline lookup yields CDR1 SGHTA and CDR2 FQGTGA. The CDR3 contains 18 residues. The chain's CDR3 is CASSRAGDLRSSYNEQFF. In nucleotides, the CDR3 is TGTGCCAGCAGCCGAGCAGGGGACCTCCGGAGCTCCTACAATGAGCAGTTCTTC.

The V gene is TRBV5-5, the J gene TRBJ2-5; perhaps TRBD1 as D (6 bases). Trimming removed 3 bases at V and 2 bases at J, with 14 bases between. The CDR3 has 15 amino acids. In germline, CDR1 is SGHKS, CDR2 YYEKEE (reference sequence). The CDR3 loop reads CASSSQGTRQETQYF. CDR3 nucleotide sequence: TGTGCCAGCAGCTCCCAAGGGACAAGACAAGAGACCCAGTACTTC.

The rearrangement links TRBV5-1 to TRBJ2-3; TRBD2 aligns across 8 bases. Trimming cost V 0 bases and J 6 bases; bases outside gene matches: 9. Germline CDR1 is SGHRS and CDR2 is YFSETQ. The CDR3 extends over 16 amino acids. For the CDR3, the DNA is TGCGCCAGCAGCTTGGATCTCCGGGAGGGCCACGATACGCAGTATTTT. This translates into CASSLDLREGHDTQYF.

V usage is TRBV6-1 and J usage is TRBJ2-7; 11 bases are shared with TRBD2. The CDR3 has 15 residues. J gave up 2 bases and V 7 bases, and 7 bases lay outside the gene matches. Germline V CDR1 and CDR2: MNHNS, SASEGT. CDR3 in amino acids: CASKAGTSGAYEQYF. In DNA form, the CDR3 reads TGTGCCAGCAAAGCCGGGACTAGCGGAGCCTACGAGCAGTACTTC.

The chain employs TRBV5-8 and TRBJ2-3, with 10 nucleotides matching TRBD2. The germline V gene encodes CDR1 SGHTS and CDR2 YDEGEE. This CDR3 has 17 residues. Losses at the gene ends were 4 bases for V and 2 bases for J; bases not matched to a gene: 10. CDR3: CASSQGLARRITDTQYF. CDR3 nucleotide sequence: TGTGCCAGCAGCCAGGGACTAGCGCGACGGATCACAGATACGCAGTATTTT.

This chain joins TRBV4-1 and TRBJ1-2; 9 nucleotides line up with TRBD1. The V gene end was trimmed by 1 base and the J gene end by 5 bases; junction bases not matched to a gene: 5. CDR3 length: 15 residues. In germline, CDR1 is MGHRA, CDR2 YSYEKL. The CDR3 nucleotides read TGCGCCAGCAGCCAAGGTCCTGGGACAGGGTATGGCTACACCTTC. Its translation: CASSQGPGTGYGYTF.

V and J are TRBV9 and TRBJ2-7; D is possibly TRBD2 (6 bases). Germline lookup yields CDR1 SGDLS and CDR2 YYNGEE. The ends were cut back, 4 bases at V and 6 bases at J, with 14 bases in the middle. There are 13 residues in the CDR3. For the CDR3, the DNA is TGTGCCAGCAGCCCAGGAGGCGGGATCGAGCAGTACTTC. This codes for CASSPGGGIEQYF.

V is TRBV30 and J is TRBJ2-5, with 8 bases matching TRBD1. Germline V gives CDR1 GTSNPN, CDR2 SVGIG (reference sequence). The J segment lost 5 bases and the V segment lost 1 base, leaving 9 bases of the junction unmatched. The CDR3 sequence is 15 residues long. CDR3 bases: TGTGCCTGGAGTGGTATAATGGACAGGGCCGAGACCCAGTACTTC. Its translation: CAWSGIMDRAETQYF.

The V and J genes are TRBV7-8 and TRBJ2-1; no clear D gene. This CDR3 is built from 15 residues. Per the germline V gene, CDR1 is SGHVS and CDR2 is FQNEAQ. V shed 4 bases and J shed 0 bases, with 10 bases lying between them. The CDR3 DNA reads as TGTGCCAGCAGCTCTACTTCGAGCTCCTACAATGAGCAGTTCTTC. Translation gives CASSSTSSSYNEQFF.

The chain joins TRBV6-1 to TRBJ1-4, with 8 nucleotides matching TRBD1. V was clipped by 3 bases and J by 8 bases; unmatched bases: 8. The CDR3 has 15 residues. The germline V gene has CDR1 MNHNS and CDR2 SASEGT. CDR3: CASSDLGTGVEKLFF. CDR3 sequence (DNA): TGTGCCAGCAGTGACCTTGGGACAGGTGTGGAAAAACTGTTTTTT.